The 10 T cell receptor beta chains listed next were all sequenced from one sample in a study of blood T cell repertoires in COVID-19. The table came from immunoSEQ multiplex PCR; TCRdb's copy has only in-frame clones and leaves some out. This table holds fewer than 200,000 clones, 70% to 90% found once. Sample: peripheral blood. These TCRs come from a man aged 55 to 69 who had recovered from COVID-19.

This clone was picked up a small number of times. The V and J genes are TRBV9 and TRBJ1-1; a possible D gene is TRBD1 (6 bases). This CDR3 comprises 14 residues. V was cut by 3 bases and J by 5 bases, with 14 bases left in between. Germline V gene data show CDR1 as SGDLS and CDR2 as YYNGEE. CDR3 nucleotides: TGTGCCAGCAGCGGAACAGGGCGTTGGACTGAAGCTTTCTTT. Its translation is CASSGTGRWTEAFF.

The genes are TRBV24-1 and TRBJ2-1; tentative D call: TRBD2 (7 bases). In germline, CDR1 is KGHDR, CDR2 SFDVKD. Deletions cut 3 bases from V and 1 base from J, with 9 bases between. This CDR3 is built from 15 residues. The CDR3 DNA is TGTGCCACCAGTGATGGGGGGGCGTCCTACAATGAGCAGTTCTTC. Translated, it gives CATSDGGASYNEQFF.

This chain joins TRBV2 and TRBJ1-3, with D uncertain. V was pared by 8 bases and J by 4 bases, with 12 bases between. CDR3 length: 13 residues. Germline values: CDR1 SNHLY, CDR2 FYNNEI. The CDR3 DNA follows: TGTGCCAGCCATAGATCATCCGGAAACACCATATATTTT. Translated: CASHRSSGNTIYF.

The V call is TRBV6-6, the J call TRBJ1-1; 8 bases fit TRBD1. CDR3 length: 16 amino acids. V shed 6 bases, J shed 2 bases, and the junction held 11 bases outside the gene matches. In germline, CDR1 is MNHNY, CDR2 SVGAGI (reference sequence). The CDR3 coding sequence is TGTGCCAGCAGCCGAATTCCGGGACAGGCCAACACTGAAGCTTTCTTT. Its protein is CASSRIPGQANTEAFF.

The chain employs TRBV11-3 and TRBJ1-5, with D tentatively TRBD1 (5 bases). Trimming removed 9 bases at V and 3 bases at J, with 33 bases between. The germline V gene has CDR1 SGHNT and CDR2 YENEEA. This CDR3 has 20 residues. The CDR3 loop reads CARGPWGEQLRNSPNQPQHF. CDR3 DNA sequence: TGTGCCAGAGGCCCCTGGGGGGAGCAGCTTAGGAACAGTCCCAATCAGCCCCAGCATTTT.

The chain links TRBV3-1 (or the pseudogene TRBV3-2) to TRBJ2-3; no firm D call. The CDR3 contains 15 residues. CDR1 and CDR2 from the germline V gene are LGHDT and YNNKEL (reference sequence). With 0 bases removed from V and 3 bases from J, the gap between germline ends came to 10 bases. CDR3 sequence: CASSQEALYTDTQYF. CDR3 bases: TGTGCCAGCAGCCAAGAAGCTCTATATACAGATACGCAGTATTTT.

The J gene is TRBJ1-6, the V gene TRBV2; maybe TRBD1 (5 bases). Germline CDR1 is SNHLY and CDR2 is FYNNEI. V lost 1 base and J 5 bases, leaving 12 bases between the germline ends. CDR3 length equals 16 residues. In DNA form, the CDR3 reads TGTGCCAGCAGTGAAGGATGGGGCCGGAATAATTCACCCCTCCACTTT. This translates into CASSEGWGRNNSPLHF. Full variable domain (missing parts from reference TRBV2 and TRBJ1-6): EPEVTQTPSHQVTQMGQEVILRCVPISNHLYFYWYRQILGQKVEFLVSFYNNEISEKSEIFDDQFSVERPDGSNFTLKIRSTKLEDSAMYFCASSEGWGRNNSPLHFGNGTRLTVT.

V is TRBV11-3 and J is TRBJ2-3, with D tentatively TRBD1 (5 bases). V shed 0 bases and J shed 3 bases, with 10 bases lying between them. Germline assignment: CDR1 SGHNT and CDR2 YENEEA. This CDR3 has 15 residues. CDR3 in DNA: TGTGCCAGCAGCTTAGATGGGGCGGTGACAGATACGCAGTATTTT. Translated, it gives CASSLDGAVTDTQYF.

The rearrangement links TRBV14 to TRBJ1-1, with a weak D call TRBD1 (5 bases). The CDR3 extends over 15 amino acids. The germline CDR1 and CDR2 sequences are SGHDN and FVKESK. V was pared by 1 base and J by 1 base, with 10 bases between. DNA for the CDR3: TGTGCCAGCAGCCAAGGGCAGGGCCAGAACACTGAAGCTTTCTTT. Its protein product is CASSQGQGQNTEAFF.

This chain uses TRBV6-2 or TRBV6-3 with TRBJ2-3; 11 positions agree with TRBD2. Germline CDR1 is MNHEY and CDR2 is SVGEGT. This CDR3 spans 15 amino acids. After removal of 6 bases from V and 3 bases from J, the junction contained 5 bases not matched to a gene. CDR3 loop: CASSIAGGPTDTQYF. The CDR3 DNA sequence: TGTGCCAGCAGCATAGCGGGGGGGCCAACAGATACGCAGTATTTT.